The entry below describes one T cell receptor beta chain. Germline V gene lookup returns CDR1 LNHNV and CDR2 YYDKDF (reference sequence). CDR3 length: 16 residues. V lost 9 bases to trimming and J lost 0 bases, with 18 bases between them. These data belong to a study of T cell repertoires in cytomegalovirus infection. About the research overall: It was the public TCR beta signatures that indicated both CMV infection and matching HLA type.

TCRdb itself ran the reads through MiXCR, one entry per CDR3 protein. The sample yields 300,000 or so distinct CDR3 sequences, about 26% seen once. This TCR was recovered from a human donor in good health (CMV status not recorded). Some clones in this sample may be carry-over from other donors' samples. Material for sequencing was PBMCs. J is TRBJ2-1 and V is TRBV15; weak D call: TRBD2 (6 bases). The CDR3 sequence is CATTTLADHSYNEQFF. DNA of the CDR3: TGTGCCACTACGACCTTAGCGGACCACTCCTACAATGAGCAGTTCTTC. Complete variable domain (other parts from reference TRBV15 and TRBJ2-1): DAMVIQNPRYQVTQFGKPVTLSCSQTLNHNVMYWYQQKSSQAPKLLFHYYDKDFNNEADTPDNFQSRRPNTSFCFLDIRSPGLGDTAMYLCATTTLADHSYNEQFFGPGTRLTVL.